A selection of T cell receptor beta chains follows, all from one sample in a study of T cell responses to AZD1222 COVID-19 vaccine. Only in-frame clones appear in the TCRdb table, and some are missing; sequencing was by immunoSEQ multiplex PCR. The sample has over 140,000 clones; almost 95% are singletons. The specimen was peripheral blood, collected 28 days after the second AZD1222 dose. These TCRs come from an adult who received the AZD1222 COVID-19 vaccine. Each CDR3 is given with its conserved first and last residue. A D gene is named only where the DNA matches it firmly.

v_call	d_call	j_call	cdr3_aa	cdr3_nt
TRBV7-3	-	TRBJ2-3	CASSLTAVTRTDTQYF	TGTGCCAGCAGCTTAACGGCGGTAACCCGCACAGATACGCAGTATTTT
TRBV9	-	TRBJ1-1	CASSVFSGGPTEAFF	TGTGCCAGCAGCGTTTTTAGTGGGGGTCCCACTGAAGCTTTCTTT
TRBV11-2	-	TRBJ1-2	CASSLAFQGSNYGYTF	TGTGCCAGCAGCTTAGCTTTTCAGGGATCTAACTATGGCTACACCTTC
TRBV11-3	TRBD1	TRBJ2-1	CASSLGTGRGNEQFF	TGTGCCAGCAGCTTAGGGACAGGGCGAGGGAATGAGCAGTTCTTC
TRBV18	TRBD1	TRBJ1-6	CASSPTGTDNNSPLHF	TGTGCCAGCTCGCCGACAGGGACCGATAATAATTCACCCCTCCACTTT
TRBV5-1	-	TRBJ1-2	CASKGPGGYTF	TGCGCCAGCAAAGGACCTGGTGGCTACACCTTC
TRBV4-2	-	TRBJ2-7	CASGGGGYEQYF	TGTGCCAGCGGTGGAGGGGGCTACGAGCAGTACTTC
TRBV3-1/TRBV3-2	TRBD1	TRBJ1-4	CASSQDTQGDEKLFF	TGTGCCAGCAGCCAAGATACCCAGGGGGATGAAAAACTGTTTTTT
TRBV28	-	TRBJ1-4	CASSRGRSTTNEKLFF	TGTGCCAGCAGTCGGGGACGGAGTACAACTAATGAAAAACTGTTTTTT
TRBV6-2/TRBV6-3	-	TRBJ2-5	CASSADRLVAETQYF	TGTGCCAGCAGTGCCGACAGGCTCGTCGCGGAGACCCAGTACTTC
TRBV21-1	-	TRBJ2-5	CASSTIPQQGETQYF	TGTGCCAGCAGCACCATACCCCAACAGGGAGAGACCCAGTACTTC
TRBV29-1	-	TRBJ1-2	CSVRDPLSTF	TGCAGCGTACGGGACCCACTTTCCACCTTC
TRBV6-5	TRBD1	TRBJ2-7	CASKRQGYEQYF	TGTGCCAGCAAGAGACAGGGGTACGAGCAGTACTTC
TRBV18	TRBD1	TRBJ1-3	CASSPVGTAGNTIYF	TGTGCCAGCTCACCAGTCGGGACAGCTGGAAACACCATATATTTT
TRBV7-9	-	TRBJ2-7	CASSLDRAYEQYF	TGTGCCAGCAGCTTAGACAGGGCCTACGAGCAGTACTTC
TRBV10-3	-	TRBJ1-2	CAISEESPYGYTF	TGTGCCATCAGTGAGGAAAGCCCCTATGGCTACACCTTC
TRBV4-3	TRBD2	TRBJ2-2	CASSQDTSGSDTGELFF	TGCGCCAGCAGCCAAGATACGAGCGGGAGCGACACCGGGGAGCTGTTTTTT
TRBV28	-	TRBJ2-7	CASSLNLREQYF	TGTGCCAGCAGTTTAAACCTTCGGGAGCAGTACTTC
TRBV27	-	TRBJ1-5	CASSFRAGHQPQHF	TGTGCCAGCAGTTTTCGGGCAGGCCATCAGCCCCAGCATTTT
TRBV2	-	TRBJ1-2	CASRDPRGGNYGYTF	TGTGCCAGCAGGGACCCCAGGGGCGGCAACTATGGCTACACCTTC
TRBV2	TRBD2	TRBJ2-5	CASSRSGSRKETQYF	TGTGCCAGCAGTCGTAGCGGGAGCAGGAAAGAGACCCAGTACTTC
TRBV5-1	TRBD2	TRBJ2-1	CASSFSSGRNEQFF	TGCGCCAGCAGCTTCAGTAGCGGGAGAAATGAGCAGTTCTTC